The present T cell receptor beta chain was sequenced within a study of blood T cells in healthy people across ages. As for the study in general: With template switching, about one barcoded beta molecule was captured per two T cells.

The CDR3 has 15 amino acids. V shed 8 bases and J shed 0 bases, with 15 bases lying between them. Overall study results and limits: For the donors, CMV status was unknown and possibly confounded expanded clonotype changes.

Alongside a J-beta primer mix, a sample-barcoded 5' primer served in a second PCR lasting roughly 6 to 11 cycles. Every cDNA molecule carried a tag from a template-switch adaptor bearing 12 random nucleotides. Each CDR3 protein is one row after TCRdb ran MiXCR on the 5' RACE reads. In the table there are about 1,400,000 distinct CDR3 sequences, roughly 40% of which are singletons. This clonotype has a handful of counts. Its antigen is not identified. This sequence was found in a woman aged 18 to 35 in good health. This chain links TRBV12-3 or TRBV12-4 with TRBJ2-3; no clear D gene. Sample: blood. The CDR3 nucleotides read TGTGCCAGCTCTACTTGGCGTACTAGCACAGATACGCAGTATTTT. Protein sequence: CASSTWRTSTDTQYF.